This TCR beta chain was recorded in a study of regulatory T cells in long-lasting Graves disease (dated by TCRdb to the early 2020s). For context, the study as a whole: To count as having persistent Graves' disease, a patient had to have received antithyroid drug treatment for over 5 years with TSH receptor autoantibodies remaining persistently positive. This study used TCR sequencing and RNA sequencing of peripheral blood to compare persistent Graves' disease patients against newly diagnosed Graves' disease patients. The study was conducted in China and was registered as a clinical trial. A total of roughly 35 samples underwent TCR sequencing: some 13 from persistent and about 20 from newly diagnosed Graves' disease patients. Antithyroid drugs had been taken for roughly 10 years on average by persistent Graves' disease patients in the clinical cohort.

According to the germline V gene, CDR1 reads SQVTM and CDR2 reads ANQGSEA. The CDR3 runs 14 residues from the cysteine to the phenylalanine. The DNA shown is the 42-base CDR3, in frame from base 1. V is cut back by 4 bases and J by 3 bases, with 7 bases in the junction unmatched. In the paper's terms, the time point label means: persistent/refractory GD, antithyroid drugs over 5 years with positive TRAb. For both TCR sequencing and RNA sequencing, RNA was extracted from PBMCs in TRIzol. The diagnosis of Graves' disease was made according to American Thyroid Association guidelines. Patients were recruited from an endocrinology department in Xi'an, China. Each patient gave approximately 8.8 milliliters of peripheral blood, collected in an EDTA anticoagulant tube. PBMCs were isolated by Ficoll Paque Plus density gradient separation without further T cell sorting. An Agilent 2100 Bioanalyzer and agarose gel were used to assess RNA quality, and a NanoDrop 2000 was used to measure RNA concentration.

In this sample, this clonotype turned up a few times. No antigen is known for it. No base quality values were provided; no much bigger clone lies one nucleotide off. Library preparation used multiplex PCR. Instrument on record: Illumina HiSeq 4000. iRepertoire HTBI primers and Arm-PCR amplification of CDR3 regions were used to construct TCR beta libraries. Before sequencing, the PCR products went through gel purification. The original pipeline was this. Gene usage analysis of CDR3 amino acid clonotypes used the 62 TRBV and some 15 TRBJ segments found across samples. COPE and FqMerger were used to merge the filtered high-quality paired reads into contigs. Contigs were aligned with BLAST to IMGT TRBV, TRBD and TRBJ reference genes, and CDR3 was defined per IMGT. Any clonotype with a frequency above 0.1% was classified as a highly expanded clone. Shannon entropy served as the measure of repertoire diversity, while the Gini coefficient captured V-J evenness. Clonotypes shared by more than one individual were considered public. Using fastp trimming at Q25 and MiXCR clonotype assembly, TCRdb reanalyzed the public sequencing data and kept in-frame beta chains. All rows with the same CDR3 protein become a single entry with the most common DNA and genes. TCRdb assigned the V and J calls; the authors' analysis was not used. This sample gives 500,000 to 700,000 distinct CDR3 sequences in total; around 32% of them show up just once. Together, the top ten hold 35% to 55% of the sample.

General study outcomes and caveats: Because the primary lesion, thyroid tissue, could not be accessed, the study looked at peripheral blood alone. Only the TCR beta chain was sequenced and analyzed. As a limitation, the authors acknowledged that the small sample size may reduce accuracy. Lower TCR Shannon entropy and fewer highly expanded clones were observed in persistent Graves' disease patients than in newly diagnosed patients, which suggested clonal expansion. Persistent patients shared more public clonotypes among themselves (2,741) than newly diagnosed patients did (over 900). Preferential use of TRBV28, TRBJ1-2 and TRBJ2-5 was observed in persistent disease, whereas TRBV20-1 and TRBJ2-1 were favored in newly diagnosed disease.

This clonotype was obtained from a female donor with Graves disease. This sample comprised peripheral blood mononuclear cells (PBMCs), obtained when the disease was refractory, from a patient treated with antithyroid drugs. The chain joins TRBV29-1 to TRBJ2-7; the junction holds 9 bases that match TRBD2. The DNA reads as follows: TGCAGCGTTGTGTCTAGCGGGATCCACTACGAGCAGTACTTC. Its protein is CSVVSSGIHYEQYF.